This TCR beta chain was obtained from a study of OX40 agonist ivuxolimab in advanced cancers. Study as a whole: Given to patients was ivuxolimab, an agonistic anti-OX40 (CD134) antibody. General observations from the study: CD4+ and CD8+ blood T cells expanded clonally by week 6 at 0.1 to 3.0 mg/kg.

The study sampled blood at baseline, cycle 4 day 1, and cycle 7 day 1. Germline V gene sequence: CDR1 SEHNR, CDR2 FQNEAQ (reference sequence). This CDR3 has 14 residues. The junction had 4 bases not matched to a gene; V was cut back by 5 bases and J by 7 bases. The data were produced by immunoSEQ multiplex PCR, yet TCRdb's version contains in-frame clones alone and is incomplete. Of tens of thousands of clones listed, about 91% are singletons. Comment on this clone: The antigen remains undetermined.

This TCR derives from an adult with an advanced solid tumor such as melanoma, head and neck, liver or kidney cancer. Material: CD4+ or CD8+ T cells sorted from blood, obtained in a trial of the OX40 agonist ivuxolimab. The genes are TRBV7-9 and TRBJ1-4, with 10 bases identical to TRBD1. The CDR3 nucleotides read TGTGCCAGCAGCCACCGGGACAGGGGTGAAAAACTGTTTTTT. It is translated as CASSHRDRGEKLFF.